Listed below are T cell receptor beta chains from one sample, sequenced in a study of T-cell reconstitution after alpha-beta-depleted transplantation in children. TCRdb reprocessed the PCR reads with MiXCR, giving one entry per CDR3 protein. The data contain 500,000 or so distinct CDR3 sequences, 32% of them singletons. Sequenced here: PBMCs from the stem cell graft donor, sampled from the stem cell graft. The source of these receptors is a human donor who donated a stem cell graft to a child with aplastic anemia. Each CDR3 is given without its conserved first and last residue.

TRBJ2-3 11 TRBV7-8 ASSRGHTDTQY
TRBJ2-1 8 TRBV19 ATSTNEQF
TRBJ2-5 13 TRBV5-6 ASSFPSGTGETQY
TRBJ2-5 12 TRBV5-1 ASSLAGMRETQY
TRBJ1-1 12 TRBV6-1 ASSLRGGRAEAF
TRBJ2-1 7 TRBV29-1 SAGAEQF
TRBJ1-6 13 TRBV5-5 ASSPQSTYNSPLH
TRBJ1-1 12 TRBV12-3/TRBV12-4 ASGWTATNTEAF
TRBJ1-5 12 TRBV27 ARADRYSNQPQH
TRBJ2-3 13 TRBV6-1 ASRESGILTDTQY
TRBJ2-1 11 TRBV29-1 SVAGTRNNEQF
TRBJ2-7 15 TRBV20-1 SARRQGGTSTTYEQY
TRBJ1-4 12 TRBV6-5 ASSWGGGGEKLF
TRBJ2-7 11 TRBV12-3/TRBV12-4 ASSLAGEAEQY
TRBJ2-1 13 TRBV20-1 SAGGTLTPLNEQF
TRBJ2-2 13 TRBV24-1 ATSPGSMDTGELF
TRBJ2-6 11 TRBV18 ASSPQGLGVLT
TRBJ2-1 13 TRBV20-1 SASGPGRTSGEQF
TRBJ2-1 8 TRBV19 ASSGDEQF
TRBJ2-1 13 TRBV15 ATSRVDRGVHEQF
TRBJ2-1 17 TRBV11-2 ASSFRTSGSIGYYNEQF
TRBJ1-1 11 TRBV29-1 SIQGLGISEAF
TRBJ2-5 12 TRBV25-1 ASSVAGAQETQY
TRBJ2-3 12 TRBV5-5 ASSHAIQADTQY
TRBJ1-5 13 TRBV20-1 SARLPGRAIQPQH
TRBJ2-7 13 TRBV3-1 ASSRGLAGFGEQY
TRBJ2-1 13 TRBV12-3/TRBV12-4 ASSLGASGGNEQF
TRBJ2-2 14 TRBV27 ASSPLTQGDTGELF
TRBJ2-7 13 TRBV20-1 SAIPTSGISYEQY
TRBJ2-1 15 TRBV2 ASSDDFLRSSYNEQF
TRBJ2-1 12 TRBV6-5 ASSYRTRDGEQF
TRBJ2-1 11 TRBV30 AWSVAGVTEQF
TRBJ2-3 11 TRBV7-2 ASSLASSDTQY
TRBJ2-3 10 TRBV29-1 SVEFVTDTQY
TRBJ1-1 11 TRBV29-1 SVELTMNTEAF
TRBJ1-3 13 TRBV12-3/TRBV12-4 ASSFAGRRGNTIY
TRBJ1-1 12 TRBV20-1 SARDRGRTIEAF
TRBJ2-1 10 TRBV7-6 ASSFFGAEQF
TRBJ1-1 13 TRBV28 ASSLILPMGTEAF
TRBJ2-1 15 TRBV7-7 ASSLGTSGRADNEQF
TRBJ1-5 13 TRBV6-1 ASRIQGAGNQPQH
TRBJ2-3 9 TRBV7-2 ASEFGDTQY
TRBJ2-5 13 TRBV11-3 ASSLSSGYQETQY
TRBJ1-1 12 TRBV12-3/TRBV12-4 ASTHQNLNTEAF